This T cell receptor (beta chain) originates from a study of blood T cell repertoires in COVID-19. Study details: COVID-19 samples, acute and convalescent, were from the United States, Italy and Spain. In each case, the material was cDNA or gDNA derived from T cells, B-cell-depleted T cells, or PBMCs.

Per the original data handling: How many nucleated cells were present was estimated from reference gene primer amplification. The protocol was immunoSEQ multiplex PCR, while the TCRdb copy is restricted to in-frame clones and leaves out a portion. V and J calls and clone size come straight from that table; D and trimming were deduced from the DNA. The sample contains around 26,000 clones, 80% to 95% of which appear only once. Germline assignment: CDR1 SGHVS and CDR2 FQNEAQ. This CDR3 is built from 17 residues. The ends were cut back, 2 bases at V and 4 bases at J, with 20 bases in the middle. The source of this sequence is a human donor in a cohort sampled during active COVID-19. The sample consisted of peripheral blood. The chain joins TRBV7-8 to TRBJ1-1, with D unclear. The CDR3 loop reads CASSLKVTTLGVTEAFF. The CDR3 bases are TGTGCCAGCAGCTTAAAAGTAACCACTCTAGGAGTCACTGAAGCTTTCTTT.